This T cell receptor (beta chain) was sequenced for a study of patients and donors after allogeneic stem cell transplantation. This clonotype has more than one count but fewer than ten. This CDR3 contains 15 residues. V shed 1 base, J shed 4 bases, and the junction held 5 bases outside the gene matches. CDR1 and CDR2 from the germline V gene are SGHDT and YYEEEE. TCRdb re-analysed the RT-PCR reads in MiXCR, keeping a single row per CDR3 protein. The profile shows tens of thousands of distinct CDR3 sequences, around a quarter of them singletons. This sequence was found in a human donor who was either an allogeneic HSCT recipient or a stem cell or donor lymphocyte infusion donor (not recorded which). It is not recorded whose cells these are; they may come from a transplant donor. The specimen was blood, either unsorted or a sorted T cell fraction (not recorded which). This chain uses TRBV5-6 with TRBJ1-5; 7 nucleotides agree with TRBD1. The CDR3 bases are TGTGCCAGCAGCTTGACAGGACAGGCTAATCAGCCCCAGCATTTT. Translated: CASSLTGQANQPQHF.